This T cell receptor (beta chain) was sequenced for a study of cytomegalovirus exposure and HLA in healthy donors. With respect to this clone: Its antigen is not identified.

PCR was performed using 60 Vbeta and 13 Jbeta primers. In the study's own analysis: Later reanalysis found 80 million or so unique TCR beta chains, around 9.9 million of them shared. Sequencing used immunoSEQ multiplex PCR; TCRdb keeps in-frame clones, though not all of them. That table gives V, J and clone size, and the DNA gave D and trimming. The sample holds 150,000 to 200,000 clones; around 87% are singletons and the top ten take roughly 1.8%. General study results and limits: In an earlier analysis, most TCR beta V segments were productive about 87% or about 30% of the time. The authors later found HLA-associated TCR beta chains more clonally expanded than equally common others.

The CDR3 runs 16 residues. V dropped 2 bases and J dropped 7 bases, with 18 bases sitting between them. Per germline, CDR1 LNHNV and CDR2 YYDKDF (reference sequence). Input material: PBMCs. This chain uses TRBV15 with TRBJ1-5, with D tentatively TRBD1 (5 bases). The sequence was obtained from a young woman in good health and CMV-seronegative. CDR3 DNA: TGTGCCACCAGCAGAAGGGAAAAGCTGGAGGGGCAGCCCCAGCATTTT. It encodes CATSRREKLEGQPQHF.